This T cell receptor (beta chain) came from a study of control samples from healthy donors and cancer patients. Some clones are missing from TCRdb's copy, which holds only in-frame ones; the method was immunoSEQ multiplex PCR. The sample includes roughly 450,000 clones, 75% to 95% of them seen just once. The V gene's germline CDR1 is GTSNPN and CDR2 SVGIG (reference sequence). The V end was cut by 2 bases, the J end by 3 bases, with 10 bases between. This CDR3 region has 14 residues. The count of this clone is one. The V gene is TRBV30, the J gene TRBJ1-4; D remains unclear. Input material: PBMCs. The clonotype originates from a man aged 40-55 years with head and neck cancer. The CDR3 loop is CAWSSGGPNEKLFF. The CDR3 DNA follows: TGTGCCTGGAGTTCCGGAGGGCCTAATGAAAAACTGTTTTTT.